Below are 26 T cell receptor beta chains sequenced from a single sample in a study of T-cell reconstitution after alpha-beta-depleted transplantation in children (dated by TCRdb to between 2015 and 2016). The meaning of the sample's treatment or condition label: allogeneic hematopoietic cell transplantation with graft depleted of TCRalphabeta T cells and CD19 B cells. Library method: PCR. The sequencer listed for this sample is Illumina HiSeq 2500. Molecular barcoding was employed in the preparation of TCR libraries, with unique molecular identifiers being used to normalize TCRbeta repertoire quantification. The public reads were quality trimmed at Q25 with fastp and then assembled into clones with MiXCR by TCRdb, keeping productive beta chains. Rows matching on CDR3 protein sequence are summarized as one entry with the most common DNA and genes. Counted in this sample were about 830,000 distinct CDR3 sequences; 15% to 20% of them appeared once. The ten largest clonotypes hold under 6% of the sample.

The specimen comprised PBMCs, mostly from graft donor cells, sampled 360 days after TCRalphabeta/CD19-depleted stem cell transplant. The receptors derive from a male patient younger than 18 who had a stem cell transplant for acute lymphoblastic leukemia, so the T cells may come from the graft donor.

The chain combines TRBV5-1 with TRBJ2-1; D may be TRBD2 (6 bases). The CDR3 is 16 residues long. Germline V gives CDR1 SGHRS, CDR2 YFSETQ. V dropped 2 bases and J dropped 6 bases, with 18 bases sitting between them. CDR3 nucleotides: TGCGCCAGCAGCTTTCGGGAGATATATTTGGGCAATGAGCAGTTCTTC. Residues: CASSFREIYLGNEQFF.

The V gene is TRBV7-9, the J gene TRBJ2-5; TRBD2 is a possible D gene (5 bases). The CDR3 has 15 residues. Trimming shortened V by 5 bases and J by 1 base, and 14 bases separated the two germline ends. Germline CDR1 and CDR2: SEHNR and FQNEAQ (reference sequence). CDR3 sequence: CASSPQATTQETQYF. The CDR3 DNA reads TGTGCCAGCAGCCCCCAGGCGACTACCCAAGAGACCCAGTACTTC.

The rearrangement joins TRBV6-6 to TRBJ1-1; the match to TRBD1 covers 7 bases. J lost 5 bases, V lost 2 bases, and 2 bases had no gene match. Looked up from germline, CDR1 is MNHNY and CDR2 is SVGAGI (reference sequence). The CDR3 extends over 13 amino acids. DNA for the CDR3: TGTGCCAGCAGTTACGGCAGGGGGACTGAAGCTTTCTTT. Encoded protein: CASSYGRGTEAFF.

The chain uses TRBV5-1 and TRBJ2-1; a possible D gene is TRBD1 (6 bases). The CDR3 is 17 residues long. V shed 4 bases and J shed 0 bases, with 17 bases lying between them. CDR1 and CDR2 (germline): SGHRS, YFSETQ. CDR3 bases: TGCGCCAGCAGCGAGTTCAGGGGCTTTAGCTCCTACAATGAGCAGTTCTTC. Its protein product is CASSEFRGFSSYNEQFF.

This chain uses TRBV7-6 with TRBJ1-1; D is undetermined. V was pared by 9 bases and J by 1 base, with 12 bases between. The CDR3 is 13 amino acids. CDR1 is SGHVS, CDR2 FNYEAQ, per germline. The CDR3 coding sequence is TGTGCCAGGGGTCTGACCGCGAACACTGAAGCTTTCTTT. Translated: CARGLTANTEAFF. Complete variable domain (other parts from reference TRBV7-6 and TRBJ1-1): GAGVSQSPRYKVTKRGQDVALRCDPISGHVSLYWYRQALGQGPEFLTYFNYEAQQDKSGLPNDRFSAERPEGSISTLTIQRTEQRDSAMYRCARGLTANTEAFFGQGTRLTVV.

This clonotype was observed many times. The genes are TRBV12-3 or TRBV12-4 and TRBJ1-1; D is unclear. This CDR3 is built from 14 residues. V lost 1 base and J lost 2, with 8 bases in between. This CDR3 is CASSLGRINTEAFF. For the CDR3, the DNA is TGTGCCAGCAGTTTAGGCAGGATTAACACTGAAGCTTTCTTT.

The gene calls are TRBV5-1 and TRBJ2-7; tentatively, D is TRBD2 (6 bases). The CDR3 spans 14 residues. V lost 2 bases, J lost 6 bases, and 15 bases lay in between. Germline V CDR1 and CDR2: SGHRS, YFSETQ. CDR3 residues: CASSLRGRTVEQYF. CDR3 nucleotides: TGCGCCAGCAGCTTAAGAGGGAGGACGGTCGAGCAGTACTTC.

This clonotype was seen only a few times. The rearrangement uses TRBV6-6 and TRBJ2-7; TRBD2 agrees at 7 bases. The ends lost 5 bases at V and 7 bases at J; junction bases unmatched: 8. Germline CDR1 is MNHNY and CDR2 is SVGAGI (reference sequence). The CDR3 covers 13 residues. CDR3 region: CASSPGAAGEQYF. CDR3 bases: TGTGCCAGCAGTCCCGGGGCAGCGGGGGAGCAGTACTTC.

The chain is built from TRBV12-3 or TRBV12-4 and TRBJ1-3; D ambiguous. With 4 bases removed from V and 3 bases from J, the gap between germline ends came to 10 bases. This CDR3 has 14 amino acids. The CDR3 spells CASSSRTDGNTIYF. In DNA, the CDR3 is TGTGCCAGCAGTTCTCGGACTGATGGAAACACCATATATTTT.

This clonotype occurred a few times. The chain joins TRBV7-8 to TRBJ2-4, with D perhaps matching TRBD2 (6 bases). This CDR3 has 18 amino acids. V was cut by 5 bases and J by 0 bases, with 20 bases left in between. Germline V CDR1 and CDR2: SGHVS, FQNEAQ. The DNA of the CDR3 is TGTGCCAGCAGCCTAGGGGTCCTAGCGCAACTAGCCAAAAACATTCAGTACTTC. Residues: CASSLGVLAQLAKNIQYF.

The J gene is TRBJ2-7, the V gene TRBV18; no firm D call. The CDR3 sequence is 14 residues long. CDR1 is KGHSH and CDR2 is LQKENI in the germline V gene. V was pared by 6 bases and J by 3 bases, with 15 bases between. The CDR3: CASSSLGTGYEQYF. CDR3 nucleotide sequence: TGTGCCAGCTCCAGTTTGGGAACTGGCTACGAGCAGTACTTC.

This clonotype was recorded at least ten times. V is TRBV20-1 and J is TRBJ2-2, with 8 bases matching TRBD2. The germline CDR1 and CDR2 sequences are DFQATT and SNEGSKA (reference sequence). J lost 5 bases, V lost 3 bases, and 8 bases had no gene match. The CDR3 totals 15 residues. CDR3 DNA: TGCAGTGCTAGGATACTAGCGGACCGAACCGGGGAGCTGTTTTTT. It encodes CSARILADRTGELFF.

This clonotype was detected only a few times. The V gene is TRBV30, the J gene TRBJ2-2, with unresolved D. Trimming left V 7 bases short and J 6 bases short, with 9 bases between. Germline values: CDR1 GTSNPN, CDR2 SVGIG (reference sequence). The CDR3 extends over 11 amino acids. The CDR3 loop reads CASRRPGELFF. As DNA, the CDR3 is TGTGCCTCCAGGCGTCCCGGGGAGCTGTTTTTT. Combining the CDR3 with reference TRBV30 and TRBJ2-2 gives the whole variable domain SQTIHQWPATLVQPVGSPLSLECTVEGTSNPNLYWYRQAAGRGLQLLFYSVGIGQISSEVPQNLSASRPQDRQFILSSKKLLLSDSGFYLCASRRPGELFFGEGSRLTVL.

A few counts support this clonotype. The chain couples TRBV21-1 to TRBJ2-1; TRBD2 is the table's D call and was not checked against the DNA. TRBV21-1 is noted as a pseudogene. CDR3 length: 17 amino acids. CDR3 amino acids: CASSKGLAGVYPNEQFF. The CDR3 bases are TGTGCCAGCAGCAAAGGCCTAGCGGGAGTATACCCAAATGAGCAGTTCTTC.

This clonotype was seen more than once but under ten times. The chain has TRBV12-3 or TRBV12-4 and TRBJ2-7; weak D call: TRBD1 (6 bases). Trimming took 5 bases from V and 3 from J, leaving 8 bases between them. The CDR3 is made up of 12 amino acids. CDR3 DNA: TGTGCCAGCAGTCAGGGGATCTACGAGCAGTACTTC. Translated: CASSQGIYEQYF.

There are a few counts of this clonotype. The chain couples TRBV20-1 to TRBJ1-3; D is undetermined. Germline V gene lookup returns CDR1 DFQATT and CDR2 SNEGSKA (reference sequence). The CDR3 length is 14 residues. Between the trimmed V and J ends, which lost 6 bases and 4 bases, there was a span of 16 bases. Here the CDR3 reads CSAPNVVGGNTIYF. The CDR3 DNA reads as TGCAGTGCCCCCAACGTAGTTGGAGGAAACACCATATATTTT.

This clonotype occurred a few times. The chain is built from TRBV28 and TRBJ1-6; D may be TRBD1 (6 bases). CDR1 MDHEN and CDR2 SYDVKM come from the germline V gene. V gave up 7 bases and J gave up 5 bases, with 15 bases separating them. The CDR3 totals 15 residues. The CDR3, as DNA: TGTGCCAGCAAACAGGGCCTTACACATAATTCACCCCTCCACTTT. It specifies CASKQGLTHNSPLHF. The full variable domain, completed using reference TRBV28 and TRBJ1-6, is DVKVTQSSRYLVKRTGEKVFLECVQDMDHENMFWYRQDPGLGLRLIYFSYDVKMKEKGDIPEGYSVSREKKERFSLILESASTNQTSMYLCASKQGLTHNSPLHFGNGTRLTVT.

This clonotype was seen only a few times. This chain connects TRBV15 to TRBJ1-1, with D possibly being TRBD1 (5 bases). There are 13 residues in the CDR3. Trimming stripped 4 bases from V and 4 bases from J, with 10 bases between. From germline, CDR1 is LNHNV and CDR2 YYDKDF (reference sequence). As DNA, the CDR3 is TGTGCCACCAGCAATGGGGGGGGCACTGAAGCTTTCTTT. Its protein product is CATSNGGGTEAFF.

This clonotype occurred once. This CDR3 is CASSPRLGKQPQHF. The DNA of the CDR3 is TGTGCCAGCAGCCCAAGACTCGGGAAGCAGCCCCAGCATTTT. J is TRBJ1-5 and V is TRBV7-8, with D hard to call. CDR3 length equals 14 residues. Germline V lookup: CDR1 SGHVS, CDR2 FQNEAQ. V lost 5 bases and J 7 bases, leaving 15 bases between the germline ends.

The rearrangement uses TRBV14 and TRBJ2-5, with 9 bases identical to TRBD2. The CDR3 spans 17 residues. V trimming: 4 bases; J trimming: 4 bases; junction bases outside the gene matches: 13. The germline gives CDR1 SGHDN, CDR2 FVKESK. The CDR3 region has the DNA TGTGCCAGCAGCCCGCTCTTGACTAGCGGAAGGGGAGAGACCCAGTACTTC. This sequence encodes CASSPLLTSGRGETQYF.

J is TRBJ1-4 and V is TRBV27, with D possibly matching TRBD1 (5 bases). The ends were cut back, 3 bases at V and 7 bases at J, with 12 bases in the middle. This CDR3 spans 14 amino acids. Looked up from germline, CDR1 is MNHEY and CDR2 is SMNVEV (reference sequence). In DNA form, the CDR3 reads TGTGCCAGCAGTTTTCTGGGGGTTGGTGAAAAACTGTTTTTT. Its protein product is CASSFLGVGEKLFF.

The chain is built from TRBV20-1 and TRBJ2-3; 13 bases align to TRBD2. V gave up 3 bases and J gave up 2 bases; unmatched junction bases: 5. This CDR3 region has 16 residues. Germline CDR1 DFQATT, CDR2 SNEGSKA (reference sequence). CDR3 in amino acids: CSASGTSGIYTDTQYF. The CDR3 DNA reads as TGCAGTGCTAGTGGGACTAGCGGGATATACACAGATACGCAGTATTTT.

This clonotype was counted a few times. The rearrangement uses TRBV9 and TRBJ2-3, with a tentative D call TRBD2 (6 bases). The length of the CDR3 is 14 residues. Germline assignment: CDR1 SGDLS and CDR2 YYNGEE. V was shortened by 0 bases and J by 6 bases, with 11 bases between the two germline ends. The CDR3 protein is CASSVGRGMDTQYF. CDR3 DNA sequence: TGTGCCAGCAGCGTAGGGAGGGGAATGGATACGCAGTATTTT.

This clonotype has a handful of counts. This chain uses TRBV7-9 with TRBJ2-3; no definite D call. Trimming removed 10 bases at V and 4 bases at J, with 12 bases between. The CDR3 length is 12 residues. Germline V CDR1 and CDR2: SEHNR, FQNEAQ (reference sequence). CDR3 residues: CAIRKDSDTQYF. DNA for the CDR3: TGTGCCATCCGAAAGGATTCAGATACGCAGTATTTT.

The CDR3 loop reads CAWSPLRGYTF. The CDR3 DNA reads TGTGCCTGGAGTCCCCTTAGAGGCTACACCTTC. The J gene is TRBJ1-2, the V gene TRBV30, with no clear D. The V end lost 2 bases, the J end lost 8 bases, and 9 bases lay between the germline ends. Germline V gene sequence: CDR1 GTSNPN, CDR2 SVGIG (reference sequence). The CDR3 runs to 11 residues.

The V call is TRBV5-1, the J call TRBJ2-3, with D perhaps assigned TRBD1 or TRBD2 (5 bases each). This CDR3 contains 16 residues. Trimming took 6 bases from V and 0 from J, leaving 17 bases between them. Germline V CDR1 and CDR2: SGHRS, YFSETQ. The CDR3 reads CASTRSWDGSTDTQYF. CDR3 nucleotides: TGCGCCAGCACCCGTTCCTGGGACGGAAGCACAGATACGCAGTATTTT.